Following are 4 T cell receptor beta chains from one sample sequenced in a study of T-cell reconstitution after alpha-beta-depleted transplantation in children. TCRbeta library preparation incorporated unique molecular identifiers. Each CDR3 protein gets one entry after TCRdb re-called the PCR reads with MiXCR. The sample lists roughly 300,000 distinct CDR3 sequences; approximately 10% were seen once. Sequences were derived from peripheral blood, sampled 180 days after TCRalphabeta/CD19-depleted stem cell transplant. The source of these receptors is a male patient aged 2-15 years who had a stem cell transplant for chronic granulomatous disease, so the T cells may come from the graft donor.

This clonotype was counted many times. The chain couples TRBV30 to TRBJ1-1; D is perhaps TRBD1 (5 bases). The germline gives CDR1 GTSNPN, CDR2 SVGIG (reference sequence). The CDR3 length is 11 residues. With 5 bases removed from V and 6 bases from J, the gap between germline ends came to 10 bases. The CDR3 spells CAWGDGPEAFF. The DNA of the CDR3 is TGTGCCTGGGGGGACGGACCTGAAGCTTTCTTT.

This clonotype was found many times. The gene calls are TRBV28 and TRBJ2-3; a possible D gene is TRBD1 (5 bases). The V end was cut by 3 bases, the J end by 5 bases, with 18 bases between. The CDR3 sequence is 16 residues long. In germline, CDR1 is MDHEN, CDR2 SYDVKM. In DNA, the CDR3 is TGTGCCAGCAGTTTTTTAATCCCGACAGCGCGAGATACGCAGTATTTT. As protein: CASSFLIPTARDTQYF.

In its sample, this clonotype was seen a few times. This sequence joins TRBV5-1 and TRBJ2-2; either TRBD1 or TRBD2 may supply D (5 bases each). V shed 0 bases and J shed 3 bases, with 21 bases lying between them. The CDR3 runs 19 residues. The germline V gene encodes CDR1 SGHRS and CDR2 YFSETQ. CDR3 loop: CASSLVGVGEPMDTGELFF. CDR3 in DNA: TGCGCCAGCAGCTTGGTAGGTGTAGGGGAGCCCATGGACACCGGGGAGCTGTTTTTT.

This clonotype was seen at least ten times. This chain joins TRBV7-9 and TRBJ2-5; 8 bases are shared with TRBD1. CDR3 length equals 16 residues. Germline V gene data show CDR1 as SEHNR and CDR2 as FQNEAQ (reference sequence). V shed 5 bases and J 5 bases; nucleotides not matched to a gene: 13. The chain's CDR3 is CASSGPGTGRGETQYF. DNA for the CDR3: TGTGCCAGCAGCGGTCCCGGGACAGGTCGGGGCGAGACCCAGTACTTC.